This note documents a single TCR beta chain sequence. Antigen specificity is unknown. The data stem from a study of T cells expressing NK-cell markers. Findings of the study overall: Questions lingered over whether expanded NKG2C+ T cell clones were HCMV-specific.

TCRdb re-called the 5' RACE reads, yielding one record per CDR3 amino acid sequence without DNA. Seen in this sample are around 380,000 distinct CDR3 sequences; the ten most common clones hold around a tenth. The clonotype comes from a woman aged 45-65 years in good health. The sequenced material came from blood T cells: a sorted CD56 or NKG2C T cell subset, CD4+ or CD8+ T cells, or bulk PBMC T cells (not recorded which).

CDR3 residues: CASSERQGGYNEQFF. The chain carries TRBV27 and TRBJ2-1; the TCRdb D gene call, TRBD1, has no DNA to confirm it. The CDR3 has 15 amino acids. CDR1 is MNHEY, CDR2 SMNVEV, per germline (reference sequence).